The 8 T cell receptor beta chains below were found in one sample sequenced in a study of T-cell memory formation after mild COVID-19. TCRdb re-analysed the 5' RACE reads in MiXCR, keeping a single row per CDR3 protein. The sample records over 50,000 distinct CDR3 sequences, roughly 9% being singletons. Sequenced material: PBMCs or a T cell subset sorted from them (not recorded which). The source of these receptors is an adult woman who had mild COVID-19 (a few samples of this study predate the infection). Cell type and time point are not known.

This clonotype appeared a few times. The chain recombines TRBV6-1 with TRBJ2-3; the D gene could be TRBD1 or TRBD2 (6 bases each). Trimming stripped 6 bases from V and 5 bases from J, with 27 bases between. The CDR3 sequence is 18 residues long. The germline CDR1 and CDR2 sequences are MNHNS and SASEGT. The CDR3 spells CASSYASSGGQKGDTQYF. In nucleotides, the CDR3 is TGTGCCAGCAGCTACGCTAGCAGTGGGGGGCAGAAAGGAGATACGCAGTATTTT.

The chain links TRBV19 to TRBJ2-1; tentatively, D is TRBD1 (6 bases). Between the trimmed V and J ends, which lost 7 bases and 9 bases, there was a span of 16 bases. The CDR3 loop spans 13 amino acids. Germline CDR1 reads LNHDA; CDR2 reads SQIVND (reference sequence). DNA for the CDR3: TGTGCCAGTACCACAGGGAGCTACGGTGAGCAGTTCTTC. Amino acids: CASTTGSYGEQFF.

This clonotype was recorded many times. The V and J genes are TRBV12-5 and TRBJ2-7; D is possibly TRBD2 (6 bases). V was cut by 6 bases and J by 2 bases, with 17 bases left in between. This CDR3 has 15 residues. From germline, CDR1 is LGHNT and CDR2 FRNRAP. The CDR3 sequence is CASGPAGLPAYEQYF. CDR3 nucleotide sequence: TGTGCTAGTGGACCCGCCGGACTACCGGCCTACGAGCAGTACTTC. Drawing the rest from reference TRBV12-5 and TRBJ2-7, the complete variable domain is DARVTQTPRHKVTEMGQEVTMRCQPILGHNTVFWYRQTMMQGLELLAYFRNRAPLDDSGMPKDRFSAEMPDATLATLKIQPSEPRDSAVYFCASGPAGLPAYEQYFGPGTRLTVT.

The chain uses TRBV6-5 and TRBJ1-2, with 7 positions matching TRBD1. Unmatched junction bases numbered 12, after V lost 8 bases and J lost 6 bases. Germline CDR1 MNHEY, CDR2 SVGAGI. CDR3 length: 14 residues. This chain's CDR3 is CASSQLVQGHGYTF. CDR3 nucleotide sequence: TGTGCCAGCTCTCAGTTAGTACAGGGGCATGGCTACACCTTC.

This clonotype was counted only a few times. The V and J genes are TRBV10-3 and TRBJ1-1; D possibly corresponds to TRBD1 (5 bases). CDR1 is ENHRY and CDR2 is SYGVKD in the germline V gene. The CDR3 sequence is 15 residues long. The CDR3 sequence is CNTSTPGRRNTEAFF. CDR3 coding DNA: TGTAACACCAGCACCCCGGGGCGCCGAAACACTGAAGCTTTCTTT.

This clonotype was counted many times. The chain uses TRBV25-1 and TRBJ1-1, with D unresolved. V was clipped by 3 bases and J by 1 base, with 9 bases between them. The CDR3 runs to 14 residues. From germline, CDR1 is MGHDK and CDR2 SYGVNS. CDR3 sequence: CASSDGHPNTEAFF. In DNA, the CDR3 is TGTGCCAGCAGTGATGGGCATCCGAACACTGAAGCTTTCTTT.

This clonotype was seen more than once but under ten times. This CDR3 is CASNVWGQGNTEAFF. CDR3 bases: TGTGCCAGCAATGTCTGGGGACAGGGGAACACTGAAGCTTTCTTT. The rearrangement uses TRBV12-3 or TRBV12-4 and TRBJ1-1; 9 bases fit TRBD1. V lost 7 bases and J lost 1; bases outside the gene matches: 7. The CDR3 contains 15 residues.

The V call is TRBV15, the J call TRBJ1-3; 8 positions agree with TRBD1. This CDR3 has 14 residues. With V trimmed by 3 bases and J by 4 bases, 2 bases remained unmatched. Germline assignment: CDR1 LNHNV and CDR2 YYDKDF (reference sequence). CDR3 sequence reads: CATSRDRAGNTIYF. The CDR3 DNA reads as TGTGCCACCAGCAGGGACAGGGCCGGAAACACCATATATTTT.